Below are 28 T cell receptor beta chains sequenced from a single sample in a study of post-analysis software for immune sequencing data. Study-wide points: Patients showed TRBV5-6, TRBV5-1 and TRBV20-1 among several TRBV segments more frequent than in controls.

TCR beta cDNA libraries had unique molecular identifiers. MiXCR, applied by TCRdb to the PCR reads, yields one record per CDR3 protein. The profile shows about 430,000 distinct CDR3 sequences, 30% to 45% of them singletons. Their target antigens are unknown. Sequenced: blood. All receptors come from a girl aged 2-10 years with multiple sclerosis.

The sample holds a few counts of this clonotype. The J gene is TRBJ2-1, the V gene TRBV4-1; 8 bases are shared with TRBD2. The CDR3 length is 17 residues. V was pared by 4 bases and J by 0 bases, with 8 bases of the junction left unmatched. Germline assignment: CDR1 MGHRA and CDR2 YSYEKL. The CDR3 coding sequence is TGCGCCAGCAGCCCCGGACTAGCTTTCAGCTCCTACAATGAGCAGTTCTTC. This encodes CASSPGLAFSSYNEQFF.

The CDR3 DNA reads TGTGCCAGCAGTTCAATCGCAGGGGGCCCAGATACGCAGTATTTT. The encoded protein is CASSSIAGGPDTQYF. The chain joins TRBV6-5 to TRBJ2-3, with 8 positions matching TRBD1. The CDR3 consists of 15 residues. The trim removed 4 bases at V and 4 bases at J, leaving 7 bases unmatched. The germline V gene has CDR1 MNHEY and CDR2 SVGAGI.

This clonotype was counted a few times. This sequence joins TRBV5-1 and TRBJ2-1; either TRBD1 or TRBD2 may supply D (5 bases each). CDR3 length equals 14 residues. Germline V gives CDR1 SGHRS, CDR2 YFSETQ. Trimming stripped 0 bases from V and 6 bases from J, with 10 bases between. The CDR3 DNA follows: TGCGCCAGCAGCTTGGGAGGGGACGGCAATGAGCAGTTCTTC. Translated: CASSLGGDGNEQFF.

The sample holds a few counts of this clonotype. This chain uses TRBV5-6 with TRBJ2-7; 10 nucleotides align to TRBD2. CDR1 is SGHDT, CDR2 YYEEEE, per germline. CDR3 length: 14 residues. The junction had 2 bases not matched to a gene; V was cut back by 3 bases and J by 2 bases. The CDR3 reads CASSSTSGPYEQYF. DNA for the CDR3: TGTGCCAGCAGCTCGACTAGCGGGCCCTACGAGCAGTACTTC. Variable domain in full (rest from reference TRBV5-6 and TRBJ2-7): DAGVTQSPTHLIKTRGQQVTLRCSPKSGHDTVSWYQQALGQGPQFIFQYYEEEERQRGNFPDRFSGHQFPNYSSELNVNALLLGDSALYLCASSSTSGPYEQYFGPGTRLTVT.

The rearrangement joins TRBV6-1 to TRBJ1-5; tentative D call: TRBD1 (5 bases). V lost 6 bases, J lost 4 bases, and 22 bases lay in between. This CDR3 has 17 amino acids. Germline CDR1 reads MNHNS; CDR2 reads SASEGT. As DNA, the CDR3 is TGTGCCAGCAGCTCCGGTCTCCTTGGGGGTCTAAATCAGCCCCAGCATTTT. The encoded protein is CASSSGLLGGLNQPQHF.

This clonotype came up a few times. The CDR3 sequence is CSAPPGGGNQPQHF. The CDR3 DNA reads TGCAGTGCCCCCCCGGGGGGGGGCAATCAGCCCCAGCATTTT. The chain recombines TRBV20-1 with TRBJ1-5; TRBD1 is a possible D gene (5 bases). The CDR3 runs to 14 residues. V lost 6 bases, J lost 2 bases, and 14 bases lay in between. The germline V gene encodes CDR1 DFQATT and CDR2 SNEGSKA (reference sequence).

The CDR3 region has the DNA TGTGCCAGCAGCTTACTGGCGGGGGGCGTCTCCTACAATGAGCAGTTCTTC. This gives the protein CASSLLAGGVSYNEQFF. The rearrangement uses TRBV7-3 and TRBJ2-1; 8 positions agree with TRBD2. The CDR3 consists of 17 residues. Per the germline V gene, CDR1 is SGHTA and CDR2 is FQGTGA. With 2 bases clipped from V and 0 bases from J, the junction kept 6 bases outside the gene matches. Drawing the rest from reference TRBV7-3 and TRBJ2-1, the complete variable domain is GAGVSQTPSNKVTEKGKYVELRCDPISGHTALYWYRQSLGQGPEFLIYFQGTGAADDSGLPNDRFFAVRPEGSVSTLKIQRTERGDSAVYLCASSLLAGGVSYNEQFFGPGTRLTVL.

The V and J genes are TRBV28 and TRBJ2-1; 7 bases are shared with TRBD2. The J segment lost 5 bases and the V segment lost 4 bases, leaving 20 bases of the junction unmatched. CDR1 and CDR2 from the germline V gene are MDHEN and SYDVKM. The CDR3 is 19 residues long. CDR3 sequence (DNA): TGTGCCAGCAGTTCCCCCCCGGCATACGGACTAGGGGTTAACAATGAGCAGTTCTTC. Protein product: CASSSPPAYGLGVNNEQFF.

This sequence joins TRBV7-8 and TRBJ1-2; D uncertain. The germline CDR1 and CDR2 sequences are SGHVS and FQNEAQ. Trimming took 0 bases from V and 4 from J, leaving 12 bases between them. CDR3 length: 15 residues. Here the CDR3 reads CASSLAPTLAYGYTF. DNA for the CDR3: TGTGCCAGCAGCTTAGCCCCGACCTTGGCCTATGGCTACACCTTC.

The J gene is TRBJ2-5, the V gene TRBV20-1, with 8 nucleotides matching TRBD1. V was clipped by 5 bases and J by 1 base; unmatched bases: 6. The CDR3 length is 14 residues. The V gene's germline CDR1 is DFQATT and CDR2 SNEGSKA (reference sequence). CDR3 region: CSARPDRAQETQYF. CDR3 sequence (DNA): TGCAGTGCTCGGCCGGACAGGGCCCAAGAGACCCAGTACTTC.

J is TRBJ2-7 and V is TRBV6-1, with no clear D. CDR1 and CDR2 (germline): MNHNS, SASEGT. V lost 8 bases to trimming and J lost 5 bases, with 7 bases between them. The CDR3 length is 10 residues. CDR3 in DNA: TGTGCCAGCCGTTTGCACGAGCAGTACTTC. This sequence encodes CASRLHEQYF.

CDR3 nucleotides: TGTGCCAGCAGCTTTACCAGGAAGGATGGCTACACCTTC. Protein: CASSFTRKDGYTF. The V call is TRBV7-2, the J call TRBJ1-2; no definite D call. Germline loops: CDR1 SGHTA, CDR2 FQGNSA. Trimming stripped 3 bases from V and 6 bases from J, with 11 bases between. The CDR3 extends over 13 amino acids.

This chain links TRBV7-2 with TRBJ2-4, with a weak D call TRBD2 (5 bases). The V end was cut by 4 bases, the J end by 0 bases, with 13 bases between. This CDR3 spans 16 amino acids. Germline CDR1 SGHTA, CDR2 FQGNSA. The CDR3: CASSSSSTVAKNIQYF. The CDR3, as DNA: TGTGCCAGCAGCTCCTCTAGCACCGTAGCCAAAAACATTCAGTACTTC.

The chain has TRBV29-1 and TRBJ2-1; 7 nucleotides line up with TRBD1. The CDR3 covers 11 residues. Germline V gives CDR1 SQVTM, CDR2 ANQGSEA. V was pared by 5 bases and J by 9 bases, with 4 bases of the junction left unmatched. The CDR3 reads CSVSTGFEQFF. DNA for the CDR3: TGCAGCGTTTCGACAGGGTTTGAGCAGTTCTTC.

The chain couples TRBV4-1 to TRBJ1-4; maybe TRBD1 (5 bases). Germline V lookup: CDR1 MGHRA, CDR2 YSYEKL. Trimming left V 4 bases short and J 10 bases short, with 16 bases between. This CDR3 is built from 14 residues. The CDR3 DNA sequence: TGCGCCAGCAGCCTCTCCGGTGGGGCGCGAAAACTGTTTTTT. Its translation is CASSLSGGARKLFF.

There are a few counts of this clonotype. CDR3 sequence: CASKLLGVVSDEQYF. CDR3 DNA: TGTGCCAGCAAGCTACTGGGGGTAGTCAGCGATGAGCAGTACTTC. The chain joins TRBV11-2 to TRBJ2-1; D is possibly TRBD1 or TRBD2 (5 bases each). The J call may be faulty, since TRBJ2-7 better matches the DNA end. Germline-derived CDR1 and CDR2 are SGHAT and FQNNGV. This CDR3 is built from 15 residues.

The CDR3 nucleotides read TGCGCCAGCAGGCCATCAGCGGGATACGTCACAGATACGCAGTATTTT. Its protein is CASRPSAGYVTDTQYF. This chain joins TRBV4-3 and TRBJ2-3, with TRBD2 identical over 7 bases. The CDR3 is made up of 16 amino acids. Trimming at V came to 6 bases and at J to 2 bases, leaving 11 bases not matched to a gene. Germline-derived CDR1 and CDR2 are LGHNA and YSLEER.

V is TRBV7-9 and J is TRBJ2-3; 8 bases fit TRBD2. Trimming took 6 bases from V and 1 from J; bases not matched to a gene: 12. CDR1 and CDR2 from the germline V gene are SEHNR and FQNEAQ (reference sequence). The CDR3 runs 17 residues. The CDR3 is CASRPSLRGARTDTQYF. The CDR3 coding sequence is TGTGCCAGCAGACCCTCGTTGCGGGGGGCCCGCACAGATACGCAGTATTTT. Based on the CDR3 plus reference TRBV7-9 and TRBJ2-3, the full variable domain is DTGVSQNPRHKITKRGQNVTFRCDPISEHNRLYWYRQTLGQGPEFLTYFQNEAQLEKSRLLSDRFSAERPKGSFSTLEIQRTEQGDSAMYLCASRPSLRGARTDTQYFGPGTRLTVL.

This clonotype occurred a few times. The CDR3 region is CASSYSSRSRWGNEQFF. CDR3 DNA sequence: TGTGCCAGCAGTTACTCGAGTAGGTCCCGGTGGGGCAATGAGCAGTTCTTC. V and J are TRBV6-6 and TRBJ2-1; D is ambiguous. There are 17 residues in the CDR3. With 0 bases removed from V and 6 bases from J, the gap between germline ends came to 18 bases. The V gene's germline CDR1 is MNHNY and CDR2 SVGAGI (reference sequence).

This chain joins TRBV27 and TRBJ2-5, with TRBD1 matching over 7 bases. This CDR3 spans 15 amino acids. Germline V lookup: CDR1 MNHEY, CDR2 SMNVEV (reference sequence). Losses at the gene ends were 8 bases for V and 3 bases for J; bases not matched to a gene: 12. CDR3 bases: TGTGCCAGCGGAAACGGGACAGCGTCCGAAGAGACCCAGTACTTC. Its translation: CASGNGTASEETQYF.

This clonotype showed up just once. CDR3 residues: CASSDSSATNEKLFF. CDR3 sequence (DNA): TGTGCCAGCAGTGACAGCTCTGCAACTAATGAAAAACTGTTTTTT. V is TRBV6-4 and J is TRBJ1-4, with D unresolved. The germline gives CDR1 MRHNA, CDR2 SNTAGT. There are 15 residues in the CDR3. The V and J ends lost 2 bases and 0 bases respectively, with 7 bases between them.

J is TRBJ2-1 and V is TRBV28, with D perhaps matching TRBD1 or TRBD2 (7 bases each). Trimming stripped 6 bases from V and 2 bases from J, with 17 bases between. The CDR3 is 16 amino acids. Germline V gives CDR1 MDHEN, CDR2 SYDVKM. The CDR3 bases are TGTGCCAGCAGGATGCAGGGGGGGACAGCCTACAATGAGCAGTTCTTC. Its translation is CASRMQGGTAYNEQFF.

This clonotype was counted only a few times. This chain uses TRBV11-1 with TRBJ2-1; 11 bases map to TRBD2. CDR1 is SGHAT, CDR2 FQDESV, per germline (reference sequence). CDR3 length equals 14 residues. With 6 bases clipped from V and 9 bases from J, the junction kept 7 bases outside the gene matches. DNA for the CDR3: TGTGCCAGCAGTCCACTAGCGGGAGATCCTGAGCAGTTCTTC. Translation gives CASSPLAGDPEQFF.

This clonotype occurred a few times. This chain joins TRBV7-3 and TRBJ2-4, with D maybe TRBD2 (5 bases). The J call may not be correct, given that the DNA end is closer to TRBJ2-7. Germline assignment: CDR1 SGHTA and CDR2 FQGTGA. The CDR3 extends over 14 amino acids. Here the CDR3 DNA reads TGTGCCAGCAGCTTCCTCGGCCACGAGGGCGAGCAGTACTTC. Protein product: CASSFLGHEGEQYF.

The chain is built from TRBV29-1 and TRBJ2-1; no clear D gene. CDR1 SQVTM and CDR2 ANQGSEA come from the germline V gene. Trimming removed 3 bases at V and 0 bases at J, with 12 bases between. This CDR3 is 15 amino acids long. The CDR3 here is CSVDQVWSSYNEQFF. For the CDR3, the DNA is TGCAGCGTTGATCAAGTTTGGAGCTCCTACAATGAGCAGTTCTTC.

This chain joins TRBV5-1 and TRBJ2-1; D is possibly TRBD1 (8 bases). Germline V gene lookup returns CDR1 SGHRS and CDR2 YFSETQ. Deletions cut 4 bases from V and 6 bases from J, with 17 bases between. The CDR3 is 15 amino acids. CDR3 loop: CASSTGGVNVNEQFF. For the CDR3, the DNA is TGCGCCAGCAGCACAGGGGGGGTCAACGTCAATGAGCAGTTCTTC.

This clonotype was seen more than once but under ten times. V is TRBV9 and J is TRBJ2-2; 7 nucleotides match TRBD1. Germline CDR1 and CDR2: SGDLS and YYNGEE. The J segment lost 3 bases and the V segment lost 7 bases, leaving 6 bases of the junction unmatched. The CDR3 length is 14 residues. CDR3 bases: TGTGCCAGCCATGGACAGGATTACACCGGGGAGCTGTTTTTT. It translates to CASHGQDYTGELFF.

Only a few counts were recorded for this clonotype. The chain combines TRBV12-3 or TRBV12-4 with TRBJ2-1; possibly TRBD2 for D (6 bases). V lost 7 bases and J lost 0, with 10 bases in between. There are 14 residues in the CDR3. CDR3 sequence (DNA): TGTGCCAGCAAGGGGCGGGGCTCCTACAATGAGCAGTTCTTC. Translated: CASKGRGSYNEQFF.